Listed below are T cell receptor beta chains from one sample, sequenced in a study of shared clonotypes between healthy human individuals. Clones were read by immunoSEQ multiplex PCR, and TCRdb kept only the in-frame ones, dropping some. The repertoire holds roughly 1,600,000 clones, with 98% to 99% as singletons. Sequenced material: naive CD4+ T cells sorted from blood. These receptors originate from a man younger than 40 in good health. Each CDR3 is given with its conserved first and last residue. The D gene is left open where the match is weak. Some rows mark clone size as missing; the rest say once, few, many or name a class of expanded clone.

size | J | D | V | DNA | CDR3
. | TRBJ2-1 | . | TRBV2 | TGTGCCAGCAATTTTCGGCCAGGGCCCTACAATGAGCAGTTCTTC | CASNFRPGPYNEQFF
. | TRBJ2-5 | . | TRBV5-1 | TGCGCCAGCAGCTTGCTGGGGTTGGGAGAGACCCAGTACTTC | CASSLLGLGETQYF
. | TRBJ1-5 | TRBD1 | TRBV28 | TGTGCCAGCAGTTTATCGATGGGGACAGGGATTTGGAATCAGCCCCAGCATTTT | CASSLSMGTGIWNQPQHF
. | TRBJ2-7 | . | TRBV7-9 | TGTGCCAGCAGCGCACACTCGGGCAGGCGACCTTACGAGCAGTACTTC | CASSAHSGRRPYEQYF
. | TRBJ1-2 | . | TRBV10-3 | TGTGCCATCATGCCAGGGGACTATGGCTACACCTTC | CAIMPGDYGYTF
. | TRBJ2-1 | . | TRBV5-8 | TGTGCCAGCAGCTTGTCCAACAGCCACAATGAGCAGTTCTTC | CASSLSNSHNEQFF
. | TRBJ1-5 | . | TRBV28 | TGTGCCAGCAGTTTAGTCCTCCAGCCCCAGCATTTT | CASSLVLQPQHF
. | TRBJ1-1 | . | TRBV11-3 | TGTGCCAGCAGCTTGGACAGTAACACTGAAGCTTTCTTT | CASSLDSNTEAFF
. | TRBJ1-5 | . | TRBV28 | TGTGCCAGCAGTTTATCCGGGGGTAATCAGCCCCAGCATTTT | CASSLSGGNQPQHF
. | TRBJ2-3 | TRBD2 | TRBV9 | TGTGCCAGCAGCCAAGCGGGGGAACTCTTCACAGATACGCAGTATTTT | CASSQAGELFTDTQYF
. | TRBJ1-5 | TRBD1 | TRBV6-1 | TGTGCCAGCAGCCCCCCGGGACAGGTTTATCAGCCCCAGCATTTT | CASSPPGQVYQPQHF
. | TRBJ2-3 | . | TRBV7-2 | TGTGCCAGCAGCGAGACGGGAGTTACGCAGTATTTT | CASSETGVTQYF
. | TRBJ1-1 | . | TRBV7-2 | TGTGCCAGTCATCGGCGGGAGTACACTGAAGCTTTCTTT | CASHRREYTEAFF
. | TRBJ2-2 | . | TRBV9 | TGTGCCAGCAGTGGAAACCCGAACACCGGGGAGCTGTTTTTT | CASSGNPNTGELFF
. | TRBJ2-1 | . | TRBV15 | TGTGCCACCAGCAGAGAGGTAGGGGTGTACAATGAGCAGTTCTTC | CATSREVGVYNEQFF
. | TRBJ1-2 | TRBD1 | TRBV6-1 | TGTGCCAGCAATTGGGACAGGGAGGGTGGCTACACCTTC | CASNWDREGGYTF
. | TRBJ1-1 | . | TRBV19 | TGTGCCAGTAGTATTCTCCTTACCACTGAAGCTTTCTTT | CASSILLTTEAFF
. | TRBJ2-6 | . | TRBV7-6 | TGTGCCAGCAGAGCCCTTTCTGGGGCCAACGTCCTGACTTTC | CASRALSGANVLTF
. | TRBJ1-2 | . | TRBV7-9 | TGTGCCAGCAGCTTAGCGGTCGTGAGACATGCCTATGGCTACACCTTC | CASSLAVVRHAYGYTF
. | TRBJ2-5 | . | TRBV19 | TGTGCCAGTAGTATACTTGGAGAGACCCAGTACTTC | CASSILGETQYF
. | TRBJ2-1 | . | TRBV10-1 | TGCGCCAGCAGTGAGTCGCGGGCCGACAAATCCTCCTACAATGAGCAGTTCTTC | CASSESRADKSSYNEQFF
. | TRBJ1-1 | . | TRBV5-8 | TGTGCCAGCAGACATCATACGGGGGAGAACACTGAAGCTTTCTTT | CASRHHTGENTEAFF
. | TRBJ2-1 | TRBD1 | TRBV7-9 | TGTGCCAGCAGCTTAGTTGGGGGACAGGGGAGTTACAATGAGCAGTTCTTC | CASSLVGGQGSYNEQFF
. | TRBJ2-5 | . | TRBV7-2 | TGTGCCAGCAGCTCCCCGTGGGGAAAGACCCAGTACTTC | CASSSPWGKTQYF
. | TRBJ2-1 | . | TRBV12-5 | TGTGCTAGTGGGCCCGGACGGAGCTCCTACAATGAGCAGTTCTTC | CASGPGRSSYNEQFF
. | TRBJ2-7 | TRBD1 | TRBV29-1 | TGCAGCGCCGGGGACAGGGCCAACGAGCAGTACTTC | CSAGDRANEQYF
. | TRBJ2-2 | . | TRBV11-3 | TGTGCCAGCAGCTTATTTTTGCAGGGGCGGGAGAACACCGGGGAGCTGTTTTTT | CASSLFLQGRENTGELFF
. | TRBJ1-1 | . | TRBV5-5 | TGTGCCAGCAGCCGGACGGCCGCGAACACTGAAGCTTTCTTT | CASSRTAANTEAFF
. | TRBJ2-7 | TRBD2 | TRBV7-2 | TGTGCCAGCAGCTTATTTCCTAGCGGGGGGGAGCGCTACGAGCAGTACTTC | CASSLFPSGGERYEQYF
. | TRBJ2-3 | TRBD2 | TRBV28 | TGTGCCAGCAGTTTCTTAATAGCGGGAAGCACGCAGTATTTT | CASSFLIAGSTQYF
. | TRBJ1-5 | . | TRBV6-5 | TGTGCCAGCAGTTACTCGGGTGCGGGGGTTGGACAGCCCCAGCATTTT | CASSYSGAGVGQPQHF
. | TRBJ2-4 | . | TRBV19 | TGTGCCAGTAGCTCGGGGGCACACAGGGGCAACATTCAGTACTTC | CASSSGAHRGNIQYF
. | TRBJ2-7 | . | TRBV5-8 | TGTGCCAGCAGCAGAGCGCCGGTTGGGACACCTGCCTACGAGCAGTACTTC | CASSRAPVGTPAYEQYF
. | TRBJ2-1 | . | TRBV5-4 | TGTGCCAGCAGCCAGCCGGGGCGGGAAGAGGAGCAGTTCTTC | CASSQPGREEEQFF
. | TRBJ2-7 | TRBD2 | TRBV7-2 | TGTGCCAGCAGCTTAATAGTACGGGAAAGCAGAGCGGGAGGAAGGGAGCAGTACTTC | CASSLIVRESRAGGREQYF
. | TRBJ2-3 | . | TRBV7-2 | TGTGCCAGCAGCCCATCACTTGCGGGTCAAACAGATACGCAGTATTTT | CASSPSLAGQTDTQYF
. | TRBJ1-5 | TRBD1 | TRBV30 | TGTGCCTGGAGTAAAGGACAGGCCTGGCAGCCCCAGCATTTT | CAWSKGQAWQPQHF
. | TRBJ2-1 | . | TRBV11-3 | TGTGCCAGCAGCTTAGCCAGGGCTGAGCAGTTCTTC | CASSLARAEQFF
once | TRBJ2-3 | . | TRBV11-3 | TGTGCCAGCAGTCGCGACGGACCTAGCACAGATACGCAGTATTTT | CASSRDGPSTDTQYF
. | TRBJ2-7 | TRBD1 | TRBV19 | TGTGCCAGTCGGAGCGGACAGGCGGGTACCTACGAGCAGTACTTC | CASRSGQAGTYEQYF